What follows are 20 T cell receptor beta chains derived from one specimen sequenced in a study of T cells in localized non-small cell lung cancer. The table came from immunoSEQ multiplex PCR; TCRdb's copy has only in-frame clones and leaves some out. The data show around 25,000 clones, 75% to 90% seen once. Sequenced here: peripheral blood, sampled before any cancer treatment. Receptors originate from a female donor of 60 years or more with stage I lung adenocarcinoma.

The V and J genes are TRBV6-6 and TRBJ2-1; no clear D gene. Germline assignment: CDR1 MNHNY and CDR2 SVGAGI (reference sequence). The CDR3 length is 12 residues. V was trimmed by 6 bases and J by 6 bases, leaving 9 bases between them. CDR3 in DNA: TGTGCCAGCAGCCGAACATTCAATGAGCAGTTCTTC. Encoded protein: CASSRTFNEQFF.

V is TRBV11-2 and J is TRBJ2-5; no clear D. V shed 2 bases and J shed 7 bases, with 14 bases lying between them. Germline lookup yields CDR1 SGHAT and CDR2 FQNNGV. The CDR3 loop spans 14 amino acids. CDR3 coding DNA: TGTGCCAGCAGCTTAAGTTCGGCGACGAGGACCCAGTACTTC. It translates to CASSLSSATRTQYF.

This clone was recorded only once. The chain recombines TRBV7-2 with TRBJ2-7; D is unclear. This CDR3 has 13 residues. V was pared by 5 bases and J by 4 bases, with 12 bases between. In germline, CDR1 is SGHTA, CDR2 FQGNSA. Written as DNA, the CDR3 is TGTGCCAGCAGCCTAGTGATGGAGTACGAGCAGTACTTC. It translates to CASSLVMEYEQYF.

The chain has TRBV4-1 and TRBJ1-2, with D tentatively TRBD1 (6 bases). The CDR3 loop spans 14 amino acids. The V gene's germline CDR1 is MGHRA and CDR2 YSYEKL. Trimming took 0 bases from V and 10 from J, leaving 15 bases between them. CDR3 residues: CASSQDRTASSYTF. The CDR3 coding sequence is TGCGCCAGCAGCCAAGACCGGACAGCTTCATCCTACACCTTC.

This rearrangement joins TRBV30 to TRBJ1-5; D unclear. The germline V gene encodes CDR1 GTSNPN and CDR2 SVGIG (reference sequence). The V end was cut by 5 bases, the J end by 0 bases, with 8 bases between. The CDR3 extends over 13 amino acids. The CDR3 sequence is CAWALNSNQPQHF. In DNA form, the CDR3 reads TGTGCCTGGGCTTTGAATAGCAATCAGCCCCAGCATTTT.

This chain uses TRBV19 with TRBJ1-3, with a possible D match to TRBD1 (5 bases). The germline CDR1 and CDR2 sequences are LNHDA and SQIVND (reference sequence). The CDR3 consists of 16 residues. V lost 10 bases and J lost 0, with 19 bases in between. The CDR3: CATRESILSSGNTIYF. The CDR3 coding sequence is TGTGCCACCAGGGAGAGTATACTTAGCTCTGGAAACACCATATATTTT. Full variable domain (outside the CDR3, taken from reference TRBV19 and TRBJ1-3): DGGITQSPKYLFRKEGQNVTLSCEQNLNHDAMYWYRQDPGQGLRLIYYSQIVNDFQKGDIAEGYSVSREKKESFPLTVTSAQKNPTAFYLCATRESILSSGNTIYFGEGSWLTVV.

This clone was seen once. CDR3 loop: CATSRGQGANYGYTF. The CDR3 DNA reads TGTGCCACCAGCAGAGGACAGGGGGCTAACTATGGCTACACCTTC. The V and J genes are TRBV15 and TRBJ1-2, with 9 bases identical to TRBD1. The CDR3 runs to 15 residues. CDR1 is LNHNV and CDR2 is YYDKDF in the germline V gene (reference sequence). J was trimmed by 0 bases and V by 1 base; bases with no gene match: 0. Complete variable domain (other parts from reference TRBV15 and TRBJ1-2): DAMVIQNPRYQVTQFGKPVTLSCSQTLNHNVMYWYQQKSSQAPKLLFHYYDKDFNNEADTPDNFQSRRPNTSFCFLDIRSPGLGDTAMYLCATSRGQGANYGYTFGSGTRLTVV.

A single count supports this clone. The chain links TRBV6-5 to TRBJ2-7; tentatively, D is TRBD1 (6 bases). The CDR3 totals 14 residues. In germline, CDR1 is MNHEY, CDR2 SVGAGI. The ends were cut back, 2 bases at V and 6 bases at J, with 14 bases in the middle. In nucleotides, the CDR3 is TGTGCCAGCAGTTACCCGGACAGCTCCATCGAGCAGTACTTC. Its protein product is CASSYPDSSIEQYF.

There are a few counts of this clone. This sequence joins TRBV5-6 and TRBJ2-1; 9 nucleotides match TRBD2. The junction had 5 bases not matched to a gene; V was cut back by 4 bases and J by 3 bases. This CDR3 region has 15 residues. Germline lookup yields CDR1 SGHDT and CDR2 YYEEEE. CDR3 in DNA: TGTGCCAGCAGCCGACTAGCGGATAGCTACAATGAGCAGTTCTTC. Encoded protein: CASSRLADSYNEQFF.

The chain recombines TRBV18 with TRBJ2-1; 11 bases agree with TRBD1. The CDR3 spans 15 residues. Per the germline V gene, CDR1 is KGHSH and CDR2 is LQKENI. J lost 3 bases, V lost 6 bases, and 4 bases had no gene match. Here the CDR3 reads CASSRTGGYYNEQFF. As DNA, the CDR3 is TGTGCCAGCTCTCGGACAGGGGGCTACTACAATGAGCAGTTCTTC.

The CDR3, as DNA: TGTGCCTGGAGCAAGGGATCCGGATGGAACTATGGCTACACCTTC. This gives the protein CAWSKGSGWNYGYTF. V usage is TRBV30 and J usage is TRBJ1-2, with D uncertain. This CDR3 is 15 amino acids long. Trimming shortened V by 3 bases and J by 2 bases, and 16 bases separated the two germline ends. Germline values: CDR1 GTSNPN, CDR2 SVGIG (reference sequence).

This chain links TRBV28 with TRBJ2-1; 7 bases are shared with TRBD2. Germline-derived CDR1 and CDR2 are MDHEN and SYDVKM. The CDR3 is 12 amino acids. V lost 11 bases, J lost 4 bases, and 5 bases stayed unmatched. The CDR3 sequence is CALGEGYNEQFF. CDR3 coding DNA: TGTGCCCTGGGGGAGGGGTACAATGAGCAGTTCTTC.

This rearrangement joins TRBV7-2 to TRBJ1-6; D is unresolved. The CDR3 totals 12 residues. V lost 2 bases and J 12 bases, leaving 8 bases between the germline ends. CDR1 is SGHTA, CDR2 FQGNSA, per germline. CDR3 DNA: TGTGCCAGCAGCTTATGGGGAGAACCCCTCCACTTT. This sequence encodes CASSLWGEPLHF.

The CDR3 DNA reads TGTGCCAGCTCACCACCCAGCTGGGGAAAGAACACCGGGGAGCTGTTTTTT. Residues: CASSPPSWGKNTGELFF. The chain joins TRBV18 to TRBJ2-2; D is ambiguous. Germline loops: CDR1 KGHSH, CDR2 LQKENI. The CDR3 is 17 residues long. V was trimmed by 0 bases and J by 1 base, leaving 12 bases between them.

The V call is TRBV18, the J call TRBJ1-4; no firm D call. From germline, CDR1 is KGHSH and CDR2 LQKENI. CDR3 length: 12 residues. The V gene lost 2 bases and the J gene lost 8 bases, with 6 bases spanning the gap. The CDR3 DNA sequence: TGTGCCAGCTCACCATCAGACGAAAAACTGTTTTTT. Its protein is CASSPSDEKLFF. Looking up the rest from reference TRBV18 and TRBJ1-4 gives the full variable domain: NAGVMQNPRHLVRRRGQEARLRCSPMKGHSHVYWYRQLPEEGLKFMVYLQKENIIDESGMPKERFSAEFPKEGPSILRIQQVVRGDSAAYFCASSPSDEKLFFGSGTQLSVL.

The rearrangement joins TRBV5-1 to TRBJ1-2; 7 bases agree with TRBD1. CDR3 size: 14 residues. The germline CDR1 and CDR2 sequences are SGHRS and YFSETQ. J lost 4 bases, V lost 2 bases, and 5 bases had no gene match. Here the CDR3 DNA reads TGCGCCAGCAGCTTTGACAGGGTGGGCTATGGCTACACCTTC. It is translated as CASSFDRVGYGYTF.

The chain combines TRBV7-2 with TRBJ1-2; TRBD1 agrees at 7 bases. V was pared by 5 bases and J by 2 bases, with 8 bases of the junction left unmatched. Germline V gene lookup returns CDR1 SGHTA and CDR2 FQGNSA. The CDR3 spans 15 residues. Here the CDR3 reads CASSQNRGLNYGYTF. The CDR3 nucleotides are TGTGCCAGCAGCCAAAACAGGGGCTTGAACTATGGCTACACCTTC. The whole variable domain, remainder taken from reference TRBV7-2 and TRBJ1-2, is GAGVSQSPSNKVTEKGKDVELRCDPISGHTALYWYRQSLGQGLEFLIYFQGNSAPDKSGLPSDRFSAERTGGSVSTLTIQRTQQEDSAVYLCASSQNRGLNYGYTFGSGTRLTVV.

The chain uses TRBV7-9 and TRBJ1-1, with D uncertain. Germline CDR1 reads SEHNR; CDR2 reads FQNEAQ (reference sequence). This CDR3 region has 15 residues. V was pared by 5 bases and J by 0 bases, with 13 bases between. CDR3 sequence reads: CASSKSAGMNTEAFF. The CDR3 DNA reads TGTGCCAGCAGCAAATCCGCGGGGATGAACACTGAAGCTTTCTTT.

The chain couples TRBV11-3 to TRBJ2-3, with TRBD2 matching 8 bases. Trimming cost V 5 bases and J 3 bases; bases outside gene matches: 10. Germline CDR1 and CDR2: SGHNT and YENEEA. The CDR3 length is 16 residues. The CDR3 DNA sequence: TGTGCCAGCAGCCCAAGCAGCGGGAGAGGAACAGATACGCAGTATTTT. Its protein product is CASSPSSGRGTDTQYF.

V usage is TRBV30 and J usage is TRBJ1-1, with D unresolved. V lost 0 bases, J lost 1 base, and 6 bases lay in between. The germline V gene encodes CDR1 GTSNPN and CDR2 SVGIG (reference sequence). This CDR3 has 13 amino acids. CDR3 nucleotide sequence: TGTGCCTGGAGTGTATCGGAGAACACTGAAGCTTTCTTT. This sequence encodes CAWSVSENTEAFF. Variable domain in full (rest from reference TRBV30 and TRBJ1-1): SQTIHQWPATLVQPVGSPLSLECTVEGTSNPNLYWYRQAAGRGLQLLFYSVGIGQISSEVPQNLSASRPQDRQFILSSKKLLLSDSGFYLCAWSVSENTEAFFGQGTRLTVV.